This TCR beta chain emerged from a study of T cells after yellow fever vaccination. Study outcomes and limitations: High-abundance clonotypes from the bulk population could contaminate FACS-sorted repertoires. Boosting was followed by the reappearance of most primary-vaccination clones (roughly 95% CD4, about 88% CD8).

UMIs were added to TCR cDNA along with a universal primer site when it was made by 5'RACE template switching. TCRdb fed the 5' RACE reads into MiXCR, producing one record per CDR3 protein. The sample carries 510,000 or so distinct CDR3 sequences, roughly 19% recorded once. Germline V gene sequence: CDR1 LNHDA, CDR2 SQIVND (reference sequence). Trimming cost V 3 bases and J 4 bases; bases outside gene matches: 4. This CDR3 comprises 14 residues. This clonotype was picked up a small number of times. Its antigen is unknown. Sequenced material: PBMCs, taken 15 days after the yellow fever booster vaccination. The chain joins TRBV19 to TRBJ2-5; the match to TRBD2 covers 8 bases. The sequence was obtained from a man under 40 who received the YFV17D yellow fever vaccine. This CDR3 reads CASSIIAGRETQYF. CDR3 nucleotides: TGTGCCAGTAGTATTATAGCGGGAAGAGAGACCCAGTACTTC.